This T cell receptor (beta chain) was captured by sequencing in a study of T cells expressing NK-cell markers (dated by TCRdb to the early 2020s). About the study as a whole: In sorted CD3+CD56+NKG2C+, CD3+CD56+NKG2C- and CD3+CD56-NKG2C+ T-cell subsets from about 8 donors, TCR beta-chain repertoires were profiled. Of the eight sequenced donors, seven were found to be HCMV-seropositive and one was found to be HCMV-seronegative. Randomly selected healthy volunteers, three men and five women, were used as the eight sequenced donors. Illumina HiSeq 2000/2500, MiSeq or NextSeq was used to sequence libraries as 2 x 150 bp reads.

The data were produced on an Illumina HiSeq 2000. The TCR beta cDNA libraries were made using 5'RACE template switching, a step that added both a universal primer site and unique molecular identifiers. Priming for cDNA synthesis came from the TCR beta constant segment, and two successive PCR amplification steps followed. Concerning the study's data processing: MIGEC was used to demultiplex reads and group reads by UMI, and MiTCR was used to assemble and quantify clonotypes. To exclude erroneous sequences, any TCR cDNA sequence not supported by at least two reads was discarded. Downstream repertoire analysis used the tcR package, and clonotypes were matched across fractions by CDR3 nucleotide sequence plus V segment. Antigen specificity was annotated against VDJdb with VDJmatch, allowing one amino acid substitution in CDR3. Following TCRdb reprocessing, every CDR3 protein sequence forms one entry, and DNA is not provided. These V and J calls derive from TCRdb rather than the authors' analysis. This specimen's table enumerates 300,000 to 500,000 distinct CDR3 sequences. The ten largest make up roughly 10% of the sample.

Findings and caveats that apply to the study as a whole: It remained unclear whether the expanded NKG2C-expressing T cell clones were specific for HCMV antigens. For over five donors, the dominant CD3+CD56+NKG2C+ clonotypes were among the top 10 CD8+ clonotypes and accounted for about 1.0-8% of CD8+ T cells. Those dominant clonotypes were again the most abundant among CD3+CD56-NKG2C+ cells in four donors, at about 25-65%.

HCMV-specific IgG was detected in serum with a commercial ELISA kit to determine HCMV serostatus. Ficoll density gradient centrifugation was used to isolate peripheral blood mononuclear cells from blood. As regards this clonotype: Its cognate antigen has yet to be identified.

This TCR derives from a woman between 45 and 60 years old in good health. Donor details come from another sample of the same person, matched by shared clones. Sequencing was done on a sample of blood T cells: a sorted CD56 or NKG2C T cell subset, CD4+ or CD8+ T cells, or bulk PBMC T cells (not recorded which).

CDR3 loop: CASRSGASGKQGVQYF. This receptor chain uses TRBV5-1 and TRBJ2-3; TCRdb lists TRBD2, though no DNA is available to test this call. The CDR3 has 16 amino acids, counting the end cysteine and phenylalanine. The protein alone is recorded here. Per the germline V gene, SGHRS is the CDR1 and YFSETQ is the CDR2.